This is a list of T cell receptor beta chains from one sample in a study of shared clonotypes between healthy human individuals. TCRdb's table, derived via immunoSEQ multiplex PCR, lists solely in-frame clones and lacks some. The sample has about 1.1 million clones, approximately 80% seen once. Sequenced sample: memory CD4+ T cells from PBMCs. These TCRs come from a man in his late teens or twenties in good health. Some clones in this sample may be carry-over from other donors' samples. Each CDR3 is given with its conserved first and last residue. Fields, in order: J gene, V gene, clone size, D gene, CDR3 DNA, CDR3 protein. A D gene is named only where the DNA matches it firmly. Size values are once, few and many counts, or a class for expanded clones, and some rows have none.

j_call: TRBJ1-1
v_call: TRBV7-9
clone_size: .
d_call: .
cdr3_nt: TGTGCCAGCTACGGCGGACAAACAGCCCAGAACACTGAAGCTTTCTTT
cdr3_aa: CASYGGQTAQNTEAFF

j_call: TRBJ1-3
v_call: TRBV29-1
clone_size: .
d_call: TRBD1
cdr3_nt: TGCAGCGTTGGGACAGGGGGGGACTCTGGAAACACCATATATTTT
cdr3_aa: CSVGTGGDSGNTIYF

j_call: TRBJ2-7
v_call: TRBV19
clone_size: .
d_call: .
cdr3_nt: TGTGCCAGTAGTCTACAGGGAAGGGCCTACGAGCAGTACTTC
cdr3_aa: CASSLQGRAYEQYF

j_call: TRBJ1-1
v_call: TRBV4-1
clone_size: .
d_call: .
cdr3_nt: TGCGCCAGCAGCCCCACATATGCAGAGAACACTGAAGCTTTCTTT
cdr3_aa: CASSPTYAENTEAFF

j_call: TRBJ1-4
v_call: TRBV7-8
clone_size: .
d_call: .
cdr3_nt: TGTGCCAGCAGCTTAGAAGGTCTTCCCAGTGAAAAACTGTTTTTT
cdr3_aa: CASSLEGLPSEKLFF

j_call: TRBJ2-7
v_call: TRBV7-8
clone_size: .
d_call: .
cdr3_nt: TGTGCCAGCAGCCTCCAGACTTGGACTAACTACGAGCAGTACTTC
cdr3_aa: CASSLQTWTNYEQYF

j_call: TRBJ1-1
v_call: TRBV6-1
clone_size: .
d_call: .
cdr3_nt: TGTGCCAGCACCAAGAACACTGAAGCTTTCTTT
cdr3_aa: CASTKNTEAFF

j_call: TRBJ1-2
v_call: TRBV5-6
clone_size: .
d_call: TRBD1
cdr3_nt: TGTGCCAGCAGCCTAGGACAGGGGCCCTATGGCTACACCTTC
cdr3_aa: CASSLGQGPYGYTF

j_call: TRBJ2-3
v_call: TRBV10-3
clone_size: .
d_call: .
cdr3_nt: TGTGCCATCAGCCGACAGGGCACAGATACGCAGTATTTT
cdr3_aa: CAISRQGTDTQYF

j_call: TRBJ2-7
v_call: TRBV19
clone_size: once
d_call: TRBD2
cdr3_nt: TGTGCCAGTAGTAGCATGTCTAGCGGTACCTACGAGCAGTACTTC
cdr3_aa: CASSSMSSGTYEQYF

j_call: TRBJ1-4
v_call: TRBV5-1
clone_size: .
d_call: .
cdr3_nt: TGCGCCAGCAGCCCGGGACACGTAAATGAAAAACTGTTTTTT
cdr3_aa: CASSPGHVNEKLFF

j_call: TRBJ1-1
v_call: TRBV18
clone_size: .
d_call: .
cdr3_nt: TGTGCCAGCTCACCACGGCGCAACCGACTCATGAACACTGAAGCTTTCTTT
cdr3_aa: CASSPRRNRLMNTEAFF

j_call: TRBJ2-7
v_call: TRBV28
clone_size: .
d_call: .
cdr3_nt: TGTGCCAGCAGTCCTATGGTTGGGCTCTACGAGCAGTACTTC
cdr3_aa: CASSPMVGLYEQYF

j_call: TRBJ2-5
v_call: TRBV7-9
clone_size: .
d_call: TRBD2
cdr3_nt: TGTGCCAGCAGCCGAACACTAGCGGGAGGGCGAGAGACCCAGTACTTC
cdr3_aa: CASSRTLAGGRETQYF

j_call: TRBJ1-1
v_call: TRBV14
clone_size: .
d_call: .
cdr3_nt: TGTGCCAGCAGCGGACCGGGTCCAGCTAGCTCTGAAGCTTTCTTT
cdr3_aa: CASSGPGPASSEAFF

j_call: TRBJ2-3
v_call: TRBV2
clone_size: .
d_call: .
cdr3_nt: TGTGCCAGCAGTGTCAGCACTAGCACAGATACGCAGTATTTT
cdr3_aa: CASSVSTSTDTQYF

j_call: TRBJ2-3
v_call: TRBV2
clone_size: .
d_call: .
cdr3_nt: TGTGCCAGTAGTGGGCGACTCCGAGGTGATACGCAGTATTTT
cdr3_aa: CASSGRLRGDTQYF

j_call: TRBJ2-1
v_call: TRBV19
clone_size: .
d_call: TRBD2
cdr3_nt: TGTGCCAGTAGTTCCCGGGACTATGATCAGGAGCAGTTCTTC
cdr3_aa: CASSSRDYDQEQFF

j_call: TRBJ2-1
v_call: TRBV4-2
clone_size: .
d_call: .
cdr3_nt: TGTGCCAGCAGCCAAAGTTTGAGCTCCTACAATGAGCAGTTCTTC
cdr3_aa: CASSQSLSSYNEQFF

j_call: TRBJ2-7
v_call: TRBV19
clone_size: .
d_call: .
cdr3_nt: TGTGCCAGTAGGCCTTCGAGAGGGCAGTACTTC
cdr3_aa: CASRPSRGQYF

j_call: TRBJ2-7
v_call: TRBV2
clone_size: .
d_call: .
cdr3_nt: TGTGCCAGCAGTTCACAGGGTGGCGAGCAGTACTTC
cdr3_aa: CASSSQGGEQYF

j_call: TRBJ2-1
v_call: TRBV5-1
clone_size: once
d_call: TRBD1
cdr3_nt: TGCGCCAGCAGCTCAGGGGGACAGTACAATGAGCAGTTCTTC
cdr3_aa: CASSSGGQYNEQFF

j_call: TRBJ2-3
v_call: TRBV15
clone_size: .
d_call: TRBD2
cdr3_nt: TGTGCCACCAGCAGAGATAGGCTAGAACTAGCGGGAGGGAATACGCAGTATTTT
cdr3_aa: CATSRDRLELAGGNTQYF

j_call: TRBJ2-3
v_call: TRBV7-7
clone_size: .
d_call: TRBD2
cdr3_nt: TGTGCCAGCAGCGGGACTAACACAGATACGCAGTATTTT
cdr3_aa: CASSGTNTDTQYF

j_call: TRBJ2-3
v_call: TRBV27
clone_size: .
d_call: .
cdr3_nt: TGTGCCAGCAGTCTCCGGGACATAACCACAGATACGCAGTATTTT
cdr3_aa: CASSLRDITTDTQYF

j_call: TRBJ1-5
v_call: TRBV27
clone_size: once
d_call: TRBD1
cdr3_nt: TGTGCCAGCAGTTTCACAGGGGTCTATAGCAATCAGCCCCAGCATTTT
cdr3_aa: CASSFTGVYSNQPQHF

j_call: TRBJ2-2
v_call: TRBV2
clone_size: .
d_call: TRBD2
cdr3_nt: TGTGCCAGCAGGGGGGGACTAGCGGTAAACACCGGGGAGCTGTTTTTT
cdr3_aa: CASRGGLAVNTGELFF

j_call: TRBJ2-5
v_call: TRBV18
clone_size: .
d_call: .
cdr3_nt: TGTGCCAGCTCACCTATGCAGGGGGGTCAAGAGACCCAGTACTTC
cdr3_aa: CASSPMQGGQETQYF

j_call: TRBJ2-7
v_call: TRBV7-3
clone_size: .
d_call: .
cdr3_nt: TGTGCCAGCAGCTTCAGCGTCCTTCCCTACGAGCAGTACTTC
cdr3_aa: CASSFSVLPYEQYF

j_call: TRBJ1-3
v_call: TRBV11-2
clone_size: .
d_call: .
cdr3_nt: TGTGCCAGCAGCTTATTAGGGTATGGAGGAAACACCATATATTTT
cdr3_aa: CASSLLGYGGNTIYF

j_call: TRBJ2-5
v_call: TRBV28
clone_size: once
d_call: .
cdr3_nt: TGTGCCAGCAGCCGCCTGGTGGGAGAGACCCAGTACTTC
cdr3_aa: CASSRLVGETQYF

j_call: TRBJ2-7
v_call: TRBV4-3
clone_size: .
d_call: TRBD1
cdr3_nt: TGCGCCAGCAGCCAGCACAGGGGTAATTACGAGCAGTACTTC
cdr3_aa: CASSQHRGNYEQYF

j_call: TRBJ1-2
v_call: TRBV18
clone_size: .
d_call: TRBD1
cdr3_nt: TGTGCCAGCTCAATCGAGACAGGGATAAATGGCTACACCTTC
cdr3_aa: CASSIETGINGYTF

j_call: TRBJ2-7
v_call: TRBV7-2
clone_size: .
d_call: .
cdr3_nt: TGTGCCAGCAGCTTGGGCAGGGAAGTGGAGCAGTACTTC
cdr3_aa: CASSLGREVEQYF

j_call: TRBJ2-1
v_call: TRBV28
clone_size: .
d_call: .
cdr3_nt: TGTGCCAGCAGTTTAAGTGAATTCAATGAGCAGTTCTTC
cdr3_aa: CASSLSEFNEQFF

j_call: TRBJ1-1
v_call: TRBV2
clone_size: .
d_call: TRBD1
cdr3_nt: TGTGCCAGCAGTGGACAGGGGATATTTGAAGCTTTCTTT
cdr3_aa: CASSGQGIFEAFF

j_call: TRBJ2-4
v_call: TRBV21-1
clone_size: .
d_call: .
cdr3_nt: TGTGCCAGCAGCAAATGGGGGACAGGGTTTCTGGACATTCAGTACTTC
cdr3_aa: CASSKWGTGFLDIQYF

j_call: TRBJ1-4
v_call: TRBV7-2
clone_size: .
d_call: .
cdr3_nt: TGTGCCAGCAGTTTAGGGGCAGACCTTAATGAAAAACTGTTTTTT
cdr3_aa: CASSLGADLNEKLFF

j_call: TRBJ1-1
v_call: TRBV7-9
clone_size: .
d_call: .
cdr3_nt: TGTGCCAGCAGCTTAGAAGGAGGGACTGAAGCTTTCTTT
cdr3_aa: CASSLEGGTEAFF

j_call: TRBJ2-3
v_call: TRBV5-1
clone_size: .
d_call: TRBD2
cdr3_nt: TGCGCCAGCAGCTGGACTAGCGGGAGTTCAGATACGCAGTATTTT
cdr3_aa: CASSWTSGSSDTQYF